The rows below give T cell receptor beta chains drawn from one sample of a study of cytomegalovirus exposure and HLA in healthy donors. The data were produced by immunoSEQ multiplex PCR, yet TCRdb's version contains in-frame clones alone and is incomplete. The sample consists of over 150,000 clones, 80% of them appearing once. Material: PBMCs. The source is a woman between 40 and 50 years old in good health and CMV-seropositive. Each CDR3 is given with its conserved first and last residue. D genes are given only for firm matches. A row's size may be missing; if present it is once, few, many or a size class.

v_call	d_call	clone_size	j_call	cdr3_aa	cdr3_nt
TRBV6-5	-	once	TRBJ2-7	CASRPRGSSYEQYF	TGTGCCAGCAGACCCAGGGGCAGCTCCTACGAGCAGTACTTC
TRBV2	TRBD2	few	TRBJ2-1	CASKRQTSGYNEQFF	TGTGCCAGCAAAAGACAGACTAGCGGGTACAATGAGCAGTTCTTC
TRBV19	TRBD1	-	TRBJ1-4	CASRQRGQGTTNEKLFF	TGTGCCAGTAGACAGAGGGGACAGGGGACGACTAATGAAAAACTGTTTTTT
TRBV27	TRBD1	few	TRBJ2-7	CASRQGGTSYEQYF	TGTGCCAGCAGACAGGGGGGCACATCCTACGAGCAGTACTTC
TRBV28	TRBD1	-	TRBJ2-5	CASRFRDRAETQYF	TGTGCCAGCAGGTTCCGGGACAGGGCTGAGACCCAGTACTTC
TRBV5-1	-	-	TRBJ2-7	CASSRDFTNYEQYF	TGCGCCAGCAGCAGGGACTTTACAAACTACGAGCAGTACTTC
TRBV15	TRBD2	-	TRBJ2-1	CATSRELAGGNEQFF	TGTGCCACCAGCAGAGAGTTAGCGGGTGGGAATGAGCAGTTCTTC
TRBV6-5	-	-	TRBJ1-5	CASRGETSGAQHF	TGTGCCAGCAGAGGGGAGACTTCAGGGGCCCAGCATTTT
TRBV5-6	TRBD2	-	TRBJ2-7	CASSLTAGENEQYF	TGTGCCAGCAGCTTGACGGCGGGAGAGAACGAGCAGTACTTC
TRBV28	-	-	TRBJ2-7	CASSNPQGWGYEQYF	TGTGCCAGCAGCAACCCACAGGGATGGGGGTACGAGCAGTACTTC
TRBV7-8	-	-	TRBJ1-4	CASSLVPRLATREKLFF	TGTGCCAGCAGCTTAGTCCCTCGACTGGCCACGCGGGAAAAACTGTTTTTT
TRBV5-4	TRBD1	-	TRBJ2-1	CASSRDRATYNEQFF	TGTGCCAGCAGCCGTGACAGGGCTACCTACAATGAGCAGTTCTTC
TRBV11-2	-	-	TRBJ2-2	CASSLVDSTGELFF	TGTGCCAGCAGCTTAGTCGACAGCACCGGGGAGCTGTTTTTT
TRBV30	TRBD2	-	TRBJ2-4	CAWATGRIGNIQYF	TGTGCCTGGGCTACCGGGAGGATTGGTAACATTCAGTACTTC
TRBV10-3	-	-	TRBJ2-7	CAISEGTGAYEQYF	TGTGCCATCAGTGAAGGTACAGGTGCCTACGAGCAGTACTTC
TRBV6-6	-	-	TRBJ1-2	CASTIRGGNGYTF	TGTGCCAGCACCATCAGAGGGGGTAATGGCTACACCTTC
TRBV19	TRBD2	-	TRBJ2-1	CASSRRRSGGWNNEQFF	TGTGCCAGTAGTAGACGCCGGTCGGGAGGGTGGAACAATGAGCAGTTCTTC
TRBV12-5	TRBD1	-	TRBJ1-2	CASGFKSFDRGPAYRNYGYTF	TGTGCTAGTGGTTTTAAATCTTTTGACAGGGGGCCTGCCTATCGTAACTATGGCTACACCTTC
TRBV18	-	-	TRBJ1-1	CASSPRNTEAFF	TGTGCCAGCTCACCCAGGAACACTGAAGCTTTCTTT
TRBV5-1	TRBD2	-	TRBJ2-1	CASTRLGTSGYNGQFF	TGCGCCAGCACCAGACTCGGGACTAGCGGATACAATGGGCAGTTCTTC
TRBV28	-	-	TRBJ2-7	CASSFATKGMGEQYF	TGTGCCAGCAGTTTCGCGACTAAGGGAATGGGGGAGCAGTACTTC
TRBV11-2	TRBD2	-	TRBJ2-1	CASSSRLAAYNEQFF	TGTGCCAGCAGCTCCAGACTAGCGGCCTACAATGAGCAGTTCTTC
TRBV20-1	TRBD2	-	TRBJ2-5	CSAGGEETQYF	TGCAGTGCTGGGGGGGAAGAGACCCAGTACTTC
TRBV5-6	-	-	TRBJ1-1	CASSGRGRGTEAFF	TGTGCCAGCAGTGGGCGGGGGAGGGGCACTGAAGCTTTCTTT
TRBV2	-	-	TRBJ2-7	CASSEASAYEQYF	TGTGCCAGCAGTGAAGCTAGCGCCTACGAGCAGTACTTC
TRBV6-5	TRBD1	-	TRBJ2-5	CASSPRGLGETQYF	TGTGCCAGCAGTCCCAGGGGGCTGGGAGAGACCCAGTACTTC
TRBV9	-	-	TRBJ2-7	CASSATTGTYEQYF	TGTGCCAGCAGCGCTACTACAGGAACCTACGAGCAGTACTTC
TRBV6-5	-	-	TRBJ1-5	CASSSSVGQGGQPQHF	TGTGCCAGCAGTTCGTCGGTCGGGCAGGGCGGTCAGCCCCAGCATTTT
TRBV7-9	TRBD1	-	TRBJ2-7	CASTKTGTYEQYF	TGTGCCAGCACCAAGACAGGGACCTACGAGCAGTACTTC
TRBV12-5	TRBD2	-	TRBJ2-1	CASGYSLAGWRAGEQFF	TGTGCTAGTGGTTACTCCCTAGCGGGCTGGCGGGCGGGTGAGCAGTTCTTC
TRBV11-2	-	-	TRBJ2-7	CASSLVSYEQYF	TGTGCCAGCAGCTTAGTGAGTTACGAGCAGTACTTC
TRBV5-1	-	-	TRBJ2-5	CASSLVSTAGETQYF	TGCGCCAGCAGCTTGGTCTCTACGGCGGGGGAGACCCAGTACTTC
TRBV7-2	-	-	TRBJ2-1	CASSSAAWNEQFF	TGTGCCAGCAGCTCCGCCGCGTGGAATGAGCAGTTCTTC
TRBV18	TRBD1	-	TRBJ2-7	CASSARQGKVDEQYF	TGTGCCAGCTCAGCAAGACAGGGTAAGGTAGACGAGCAGTACTTC
TRBV7-9	-	-	TRBJ1-4	CASTNEEKLFF	TGTGCCAGCACCAACGAGGAAAAACTGTTTTTT
TRBV7-9	-	-	TRBJ2-1	CASSLPGSQGVYNEQFF	TGTGCCAGCAGCCTACCCGGGAGTCAGGGGGTTTACAATGAGCAGTTCTTC
TRBV5-1	TRBD1	-	TRBJ1-2	CASSEGQGGGYTF	TGCGCCAGCAGCGAAGGACAGGGCGGTGGCTACACCTTC
TRBV30	-	-	TRBJ2-7	CAWSVYAWGRESASGSYEQYF	TGTGCCTGGAGTGTCTACGCCTGGGGGCGGGAGAGTGCGAGTGGGTCCTACGAGCAGTACTTC
TRBV9	-	-	TRBJ2-2	CASSVGGVANTGELFF	TGTGCCAGCAGCGTAGGCGGAGTCGCGAACACCGGGGAGCTGTTTTTT
TRBV6-1	TRBD2	few	TRBJ2-1	CASPKLAGGPSEQFF	TGTGCCAGCCCCAAACTAGCGGGAGGGCCGTCTGAGCAGTTCTTC
TRBV9	-	-	TRBJ2-1	CASSVAGSYNEQFF	TGTGCCAGCAGCGTAGCGGGGTCCTACAATGAGCAGTTCTTC
TRBV18	-	-	TRBJ1-1	CASSPPRGAGLTRNTEAFF	TGTGCCAGCTCACCACCCCGGGGGGCTGGGCTAACCAGGAACACTGAAGCTTTCTTT
TRBV5-1	TRBD2	-	TRBJ2-2	CASQPLGLAGGRAGELFF	TGCGCCAGCCAACCACTGGGACTAGCGGGAGGAAGGGCCGGGGAGCTGTTTTTT
TRBV27	-	-	TRBJ1-4	CASSSPPRYEKLFF	TGTGCCAGCTCCTCCCCTCCTCGGTATGAAAAACTGTTTTTT
TRBV5-1	-	-	TRBJ2-3	CASSSSVGVDTQYF	TGCGCCAGCAGCTCTAGCGTAGGGGTAGATACGCAGTATTTT
TRBV7-2	TRBD1	-	TRBJ1-2	CASSPRGWTAYGYTF	TGTGCCAGCAGCCCCAGGGGGTGGACTGCCTATGGCTACACCTTC
TRBV11-1	-	-	TRBJ1-5	CASSLSLNQPQHF	TGTGCCAGCAGCTTATCCCTTAATCAGCCCCAGCATTTT
TRBV11-3	TRBD1	-	TRBJ2-7	CASSLDRAGTGEHEQYF	TGTGCCAGCAGCTTAGATCGGGCCGGGACAGGGGAACACGAGCAGTACTTC
TRBV10-1	TRBD2	-	TRBJ2-3	CASSGGTSVLVGPRTDTQYF	TGCGCCAGCAGTGGTGGGACTAGCGTCCTCGTCGGGCCTCGCACAGATACGCAGTATTTT
TRBV28	-	-	TRBJ1-1	CASRSLSGSEAEAFF	TGTGCCAGCAGATCTCTATCGGGGTCTGAAGCTGAAGCTTTCTTT
TRBV5-4	-	-	TRBJ1-2	CASSLSEVTNYGYTF	TGTGCCAGCAGCTTGAGTGAGGTTACTAACTATGGCTACACCTTC
TRBV7-8	-	-	TRBJ2-1	CASSSRGRYNEQFF	TGTGCCAGCAGCTCGCGGGGACGTTACAATGAGCAGTTCTTC
TRBV6-5	-	-	TRBJ2-1	CASSYSWVSGNEQFF	TGTGCCAGCAGTTACTCATGGGTTTCGGGGAATGAGCAGTTCTTC
TRBV5-1	TRBD2	-	TRBJ2-1	CASSYSGRASNEQFF	TGCGCCAGCAGCTATAGCGGGAGGGCCTCGAATGAGCAGTTCTTC